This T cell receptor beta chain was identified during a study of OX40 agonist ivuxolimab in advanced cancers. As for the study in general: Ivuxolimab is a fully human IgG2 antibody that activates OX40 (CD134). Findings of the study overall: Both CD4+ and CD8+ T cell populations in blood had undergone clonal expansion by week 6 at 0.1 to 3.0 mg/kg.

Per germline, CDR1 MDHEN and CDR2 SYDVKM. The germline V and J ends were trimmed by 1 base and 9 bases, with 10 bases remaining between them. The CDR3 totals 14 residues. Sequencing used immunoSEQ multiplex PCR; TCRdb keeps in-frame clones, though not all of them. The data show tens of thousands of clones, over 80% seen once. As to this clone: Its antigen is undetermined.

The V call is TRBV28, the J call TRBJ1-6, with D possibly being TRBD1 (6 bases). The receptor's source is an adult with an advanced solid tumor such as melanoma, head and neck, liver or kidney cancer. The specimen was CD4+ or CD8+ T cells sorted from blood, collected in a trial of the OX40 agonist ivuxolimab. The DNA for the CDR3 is TGTGCCAGCAGTTTATACAGGGAATCTTCACCCCTCCACTTT. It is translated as CASSLYRESSPLHF.